The rows below give T cell receptor beta chains drawn from one sample of a study of metastatic and nonmetastatic thyroid tumors. TCRdb called clones again from the PCR reads with MiXCR. The sample gives about 35,000 clones, 33% of which show up once; about 15% is in the top ten. Material for sequencing was tumor tissue. The receptor set was obtained from a female donor with papillary thyroid cancer or a benign thyroid nodule (not recorded which). Some clones in this sample may be carry-over from other donors' samples. Both conserved end residues are part of each CDR3. A D gene is named only where the DNA matches it firmly. Where a row states a size, it is once, few, many or the class of an expanded clone; other rows omit it.

CDR3 DNA: TGTGCCAGCAGTTCTGGGACAGTGTTTAGCAATCAGCCCCAGCATTTT
CDR3 protein: CASSSGTVFSNQPQHF
J gene: TRBJ1-5
V gene: TRBV6-2/TRBV6-3
D gene: TRBD1
clone size: few

CDR3 DNA: TGTGCCAGCAGTGACGCGGGGGCTAGTCGGGTCTACGAGCAGTACTTC
CDR3 protein: CASSDAGASRVYEQYF
J gene: TRBJ2-7
V gene: TRBV2
D gene: .
clone size: .

CDR3 DNA: TGTGCCAGTACCCTCACAGGGACAGGGTCCTACGAGCAGTACTTC
CDR3 protein: CASTLTGTGSYEQYF
J gene: TRBJ2-7
V gene: TRBV19
D gene: TRBD1
clone size: few

CDR3 DNA: TGCAGTGCTAGAGTTTCCCTATCGGGGGGGACAGATACGCAGTATTTT
CDR3 protein: CSARVSLSGGTDTQYF
J gene: TRBJ2-3
V gene: TRBV20-1
D gene: TRBD2
clone size: .

CDR3 DNA: TGTGCCAGCGGGGGTGATCCTTTGTATCAGTACTTC
CDR3 protein: CASGGDPLYQYF
J gene: TRBJ2-7
V gene: TRBV28
D gene: .
clone size: .

CDR3 DNA: TGTGCCAGCAGTGAACCCTGGACAGGGTTCTACGAGCAGTACTTC
CDR3 protein: CASSEPWTGFYEQYF
J gene: TRBJ2-7
V gene: TRBV6-1
D gene: TRBD1
clone size: .

CDR3 DNA: TGTGCCAGCAGCTTCGGGATCCCCCCCTACACCTTC
CDR3 protein: CASSFGIPPYTF
J gene: TRBJ1-2
V gene: TRBV7-3
D gene: .
clone size: many

CDR3 DNA: TGCAGTGCTAGAGACCTCCAGGCACGGATAAATGAGCAGTTCTTC
CDR3 protein: CSARDLQARINEQFF
J gene: TRBJ2-1
V gene: TRBV20-1
D gene: .
clone size: few

CDR3 DNA: TGTGCCAGCAGTTACTGGGACACTGAAGCTTTCTTT
CDR3 protein: CASSYWDTEAFF
J gene: TRBJ1-1
V gene: TRBV12-3/TRBV12-4
D gene: .
clone size: few

CDR3 DNA: TGTGCCACCGGCCCTAACACTGAAGCTTTCTTT
CDR3 protein: CATGPNTEAFF
J gene: TRBJ1-1
V gene: TRBV6-2/TRBV6-3
D gene: .
clone size: .

CDR3 DNA: TGTGCCTGGATGAGGGACTGGACTAGCACAGATACGCAGTATTTT
CDR3 protein: CAWMRDWTSTDTQYF
J gene: TRBJ2-3
V gene: TRBV30
D gene: .
clone size: few

CDR3 DNA: TGCAGTGCCCTGGGACTCGGGAGTGGCACCGGGGAGCTGTTTTTT
CDR3 protein: CSALGLGSGTGELFF
J gene: TRBJ2-2
V gene: TRBV20-1
D gene: .
clone size: .

CDR3 DNA: TGTGCCAGCTCACTAGACGAGACCCAGTACTTC
CDR3 protein: CASSLDETQYF
J gene: TRBJ2-5
V gene: TRBV18
D gene: .
clone size: .

CDR3 DNA: TGTGCCACCAGTGGTAGTACAGGAGCTCAGCCCCAGCATTTT
CDR3 protein: CATSGSTGAQPQHF
J gene: TRBJ1-5
V gene: TRBV24-1
D gene: .
clone size: .

CDR3 DNA: TGTGCCACCAGCAGGCTCAGGAATGCCTACGAGCAGTACTTC
CDR3 protein: CATSRLRNAYEQYF
J gene: TRBJ2-7
V gene: TRBV15
D gene: .
clone size: .

CDR3 DNA: TGTGCCAGCAGTTTAGGTACCCCGGGAGGAGAGCAGTTCTTC
CDR3 protein: CASSLGTPGGEQFF
J gene: TRBJ2-1
V gene: TRBV12-3/TRBV12-4
D gene: TRBD2
clone size: .

CDR3 DNA: TGTGCCAGCAGTTGGACTAGCGGGGGTAGTGGGAACAATGAGCAGTTCTTC
CDR3 protein: CASSWTSGGSGNNEQFF
J gene: TRBJ2-1
V gene: TRBV6-2/TRBV6-3
D gene: TRBD2
clone size: .

CDR3 DNA: TGTGCCAGCAGCGCGTTAGGGGGCGGGACCCAGTACTTC
CDR3 protein: CASSALGGGTQYF
J gene: TRBJ2-5
V gene: TRBV3-1
D gene: TRBD1
clone size: .

CDR3 DNA: TGTGCCAGCAGCCCTCCCGGGCCCTACGAGCAGTACTTC
CDR3 protein: CASSPPGPYEQYF
J gene: TRBJ2-7
V gene: TRBV6-1
D gene: .
clone size: .

CDR3 DNA: TGTGCCAGCAGTTTCAGCAGGTCCACTGAAGCTTTCTTT
CDR3 protein: CASSFSRSTEAFF
J gene: TRBJ1-1
V gene: TRBV27
D gene: .
clone size: many

CDR3 DNA: TGTGCCAGCAGCTTACATAGAGATACGCAGTATTTT
CDR3 protein: CASSLHRDTQYF
J gene: TRBJ2-3
V gene: TRBV7-3
D gene: .
clone size: .

CDR3 DNA: TGTGCCAGCAGTTTTGGAACAGGGGGCTATGGCTACACCTTC
CDR3 protein: CASSFGTGGYGYTF
J gene: TRBJ1-2
V gene: TRBV28
D gene: TRBD1
clone size: .